Given below is one T cell receptor (beta chain) in context. Its antigen is unknown. Base qualities are missing; no much larger clone stands one base away. V sheds 3 bases and J sheds 9 bases, leaving 7 bases between their ends. CDR1 KGHDR and CDR2 SFDVKD are derived from the germline V gene. The CDR3 runs 12 residues from the cysteine to the phenylalanine. The entry retains the CDR3 DNA only, 36 bases that are in frame from base 1. The data were taken from a study of control samples from healthy donors and cancer patients (dated by TCRdb to 2020 to 2021). Preparation of the library involved the immunoSEQ multiplex PCR assay. TCRdb obtained this table from immuneACCESS and retained in-frame rearrangements with V and J assigned. These tables miss some clones; where compared with another copy, unresolved V genes account for less than half of the shortfall, and the remainder is unexplained. The sample yields about 150,000 clones; about 89% were counted once. Clones ranked in the top ten supply around 4.6% of the sample.

This sequence was found in a young man in good health. The rearrangement combines TRBV24-1 with TRBJ2-2; no D gene can be assigned with confidence. Sequenced input: blood. The CDR3 protein sequence reads: CATSDNSRELFF. The sequenced DNA: TGTGCCACCAGTGATAATTCCAGGGAGCTGTTTTTT.